The 10 T cell receptor beta chains below all came from one sample that was sequenced in a study of blood T cell repertoires in COVID-19. Libraries were prepared by immunoSEQ multiplex PCR; TCRdb keeps only in-frame clonotypes and omits some of them. The sample has around 120,000 clones, 85% to 90% seen once. The sample consisted of peripheral blood. These receptors came from a man aged 50-59 years with acute or convalescent COVID-19.

This chain connects TRBV10-3 to TRBJ2-3; D uncertain. CDR1 and CDR2 (germline): ENHRY, SYGVKD. Trimming pared 4 bases from V and 3 bases from J, leaving 8 bases between. This CDR3 contains 13 residues. For the CDR3, the DNA is TGTGCCATCAGTGGATCACAAACAGATACGCAGTATTTT. This codes for CAISGSQTDTQYF.

V usage is TRBV14 and J usage is TRBJ1-5; TRBD1 aligns across 7 bases. This CDR3 contains 15 residues. The junction had 5 bases not matched to a gene; V was cut back by 4 bases and J by 2 bases. CDR1 and CDR2 from the germline V gene are SGHDN and FVKESK. The DNA of the CDR3 is TGTGCCAGCAGCCCCTCTGGACAGGGCAATCAGCCCCAGCATTTT. Residues: CASSPSGQGNQPQHF.

Here the CDR3 DNA reads TGTGCCAGCAGTCCTAGAAGAGGGGGGCAGTACTTC. Its translation: CASSPRRGGQYF. This sequence joins TRBV6-1 and TRBJ2-7; a possible D gene is TRBD1 (6 bases). Trimming pared 5 bases from V and 9 bases from J, leaving 14 bases between. This CDR3 comprises 12 residues. Per germline, CDR1 MNHNS and CDR2 SASEGT.

The J gene is TRBJ1-6, the V gene TRBV12-5; 7 bases are shared with TRBD1. With V trimmed by 6 bases and J by 10 bases, 9 bases remained unmatched. This CDR3 comprises 14 residues. Per germline, CDR1 LGHNT and CDR2 FRNRAP. CDR3 in DNA: TGTGCTAGTGGCCCCGGGACAGAGGGGTCACCCCTCCACTTT. It encodes CASGPGTEGSPLHF.

In regard to this clone: A read error may account for a junction end that differs from germline. The chain couples TRBV7-9 to TRBJ2-5; TRBD2 might be the D (5 bases). CDR3 size: 14 residues. Germline lookup yields CDR1 SEHNR and CDR2 FQNEAQ (reference sequence). The CDR3 region is CAGSQLGSQETQYF. The CDR3 DNA reads as TGTGCCGGCAGCCAACTAGGATCTCAAGAGACCCAGTACTTC.

This clone appeared a few times. This rearrangement joins TRBV18 to TRBJ2-1; 10 bases line up with TRBD2. The germline CDR1 and CDR2 sequences are KGHSH and LQKENI. With V trimmed by 2 bases and J by 3 bases, 4 bases remained unmatched. The CDR3 sequence is 16 residues long. CDR3: CASSPRTSGNYNEQFF. As DNA, the CDR3 is TGTGCCAGCTCACCAAGGACTAGCGGAAACTACAATGAGCAGTTCTTC.

The chain links TRBV5-6 to TRBJ1-4; D uncertain. The V end lost 4 bases, the J end lost 6 bases, and 19 bases lay between the germline ends. The CDR3 has 16 residues. Germline V gene data show CDR1 as SGHDT and CDR2 as YYEEEE. Here the CDR3 DNA reads TGTGCCAGCAGCAGCACTCTAACCAGGTCATATGAAAAACTGTTTTTT. This codes for CASSSTLTRSYEKLFF.

The table lists this clone with a few counts. CDR3 in amino acids: CASRRVSNSNQPQHF. The CDR3 DNA sequence: TGTGCCAGCAGGAGAGTCTCTAATAGCAATCAGCCCCAGCATTTT. The rearrangement joins TRBV6-5 to TRBJ1-5, with D unresolved. This CDR3 has 15 amino acids. Trimming removed 6 bases from V and 0 bases from J, with 12 bases in between. The V gene's germline CDR1 is MNHEY and CDR2 SVGAGI.

The chain recombines TRBV6-2 or TRBV6-3 with TRBJ2-3; TRBD2 is a possible D gene (6 bases). Trimming stripped 2 bases from V and 2 bases from J, with 14 bases between. Germline V gene data show CDR1 as MNHEY and CDR2 as SVGEGT. This CDR3 is built from 16 residues. The CDR3 nucleotides are TGTGCCAGCAGTTACGCCCAGCGGGCATCCACAGATACGCAGTATTTT. This gives the protein CASSYAQRASTDTQYF.

The chain has TRBV19 and TRBJ1-1; possible D gene TRBD1, 6 bases. CDR1 LNHDA and CDR2 SQIVND come from the germline V gene (reference sequence). This CDR3 is 14 amino acids long. V dropped 6 bases and J dropped 0 bases, with 11 bases sitting between them. DNA for the CDR3: TGTGCCAGTAGCATGCAGGGGTTGAACACTGAAGCTTTCTTT. Amino acid sequence: CASSMQGLNTEAFF.